The sample holds a few counts of the clone carrying this TCR beta chain. The sample originates from a study of blood T cell repertoires in COVID-19. Study overall: Samples taken during acute and convalescent COVID-19 were collected in the United States, Italy and Spain. PBMCs, B-cell-depleted T cells, or T cells were the source of the cDNA or gDNA that made up the material.

V lost 4 bases and J lost 7; bases outside the gene matches: 12. Germline CDR1 and CDR2: MNHEY and SMNVEV (reference sequence). The CDR3 extends over 17 amino acids. The repertoire was sequenced with immunoSEQ multiplex PCR; TCRdb's copy has only in-frame clones and lacks some. Of approximately 360,000 clones detected, around 83% appear once; the ten largest clones hold 5% to 6%. Material: PBMCs or T cells enriched from blood (not recorded which). The rearrangement uses TRBV27 and TRBJ2-1, with 11 nucleotides matching TRBD2. The receptor was isolated from a woman aged 45-60 years who had recovered from COVID-19. CDR3 in amino acids: CASSSFLLAGVVNEQFF. The CDR3 DNA follows: TGTGCCAGCAGTTCCTTTTTACTAGCGGGAGTGGTAAATGAGCAGTTCTTC.